This entry concerns a single T cell receptor (beta chain). Its antigen remains unidentified. No quality values exist for individual bases; no much larger clone is one base distant. The data stem from a study of cytomegalovirus exposure and HLA in healthy donors (dated by TCRdb to the late 2010s). In terms of the full investigation: An earlier analysis of about 560 of the donors reported 250 to 350 Gb of sequence data and 95 million to 140 million unique TCR beta sequences obtained from 150 million to 200 million T cells. In addition to the first cohort of approximately 670 subjects, a separate validation cohort of around 110 different subjects was used. An earlier analysis of around 640 of the donors used high-throughput TCR beta sequencing to judge whether each TCR beta V gene segment behaved as functional or pseudogenic. All discovery cohort repertoires had been generated using a single sequencing platform. Roughly 300 gigabases of sequencing data and approximately 93 million unique TCR sequences were included in an early release covering 500 to 750 HLA-typed donors. The study aimed to test whether cataloging public T cell receptors could reveal signatures of past pathogen exposure. Rather than using new phenotypic data, the later analysis identified candidate immune exposures from TCR beta sequences and from how often those sequences occurred across donors. In a later genetic analysis, genome-wide SNP genotypes for about 55% of the roughly 700 donors were used, and that subset was treated as a discovery cohort. HLA typing covered class I and class II loci at four-digit resolution. A later analysis re-analyzed previously published TCR beta repertoires from roughly 600 donors and added high-resolution HLA genotyping to study TCR occurrence patterns. Donor age, sex, ethnicity and CMV serostatus were compiled together with the repertoire data. Among almost 400 genotyped donors of the cohort, an average of approximately 240,000 unique TCR beta nucleotide sequences were sequenced per donor, around 20% of them non-productive. The T cell repertoires of under 750 subjects were profiled by immunosequencing and related to cytomegalovirus serostatus. Among the roughly 370 genotyped donors, around 81% belonged to the genetic ancestry cluster associated with self-reported Caucasian donors. About five DR-DQ haplotypes were treated as single units for association and clustering because of strong linkage in the cohort. Typing coverage varied by locus: roughly 629-640 donors for A, B, C, DRB1 and DQB1; approximately 520 for DQA1; about 600 for DPA1; some 470 for DPB1. To predict cytomegalovirus infection status, the study combined high-throughput TCR immunosequencing, statistical association of individual TCRs with disease status, and machine learning. Results the study describes overall, beyond this receptor: While some public TCRs were present in many individuals, most TCR sequences turned up only very rarely across donors. Specific HLA alleles were associated with over 15,000 TCR beta sequences at a false discovery rate of 0.05 in a later analysis. The authors suggested that the approach could potentially be generalized to other disease states and immunological phenotypes. The presence/absence analyses assumed that sequencing depth was roughly uniform across donors, and that assumption may not be true. Correlated functional status among segregating V segments might be attributable to linkage disequilibrium, but an unknown experimental factor could not be ruled out. For the cohort, immune exposure information was limited to CMV serostatus. Some IMGT-functional V segments, including TRBV6-2 and TRBV6-3, could not be told apart with the 87-base-pair reads, so those segments were excluded. HLA typing was unavailable for some donors at each locus, so association tests used only the typed subset. Cytomegalovirus status was reported to be diagnosed by the classifier with high specificity and sensitivity in both the original and validation cohorts. When HLA alleles, especially DR and DQ, strongly co-occurred, attributing TCR associations to individual alleles was difficult. In vitro tests confirmed that a few of the cytomegalovirus-associated TCR beta chains recognize cytomegalovirus antigens. A later analysis found that TCR association rates varied across HLA loci, with DRB1 alleles showing the most associated TCRs and HLA-C alleles the fewest. In a later genetic analysis, a missense DCLRE1C variant was associated with V-gene and J-gene trimming of TCR beta chains, and the association was replicated in an independent cohort. An earlier analysis of 587 of the donors showed that most TCR beta V segments appeared in productive rearrangements either about 87% or about 30% of the time, which broadly matched IMGT annotations. A group of highly shared sequence variants was considered likely to be a technical artifact of the sequencing pipeline. The cohort was sequenced for TCR beta chains only, and without alpha or paired-chain data the features that could be detected were limited. The earlier analysis of a few hundred of the donors excluded approximately 17 rarely observed V segments, including chromosome 9 orphons, because counts were too low. A further reported finding was that TCR beta sequences accurately predicted the HLA-A and HLA-B alleles for most subjects in the first cohort. In a later analysis, HLA-associated TCR beta chains were found to be more clonally expanded and to have lower generation probabilities than equally common non-associated chains. Most CMV-associated TCR beta chains appeared to be HLA-restricted in a later analysis, and the HLA associations seemed to be driven largely by CMV exposure. A total of about 150 TCR beta chains were listed by the study as associated with cytomegalovirus. In a later analysis, several top co-occurrence clusters were reported to appear linked to parvovirus B19, influenza, CMV and Epstein-Barr virus. Compared with the approximately 700-donor mean, donors in an Asian-associated ancestry cluster had fewer N-insertions in productive TCRs, according to a later genetic analysis.

The junction shows trimming of 5 bases on V and 7 bases on J, plus 5 bases between the germline ends. The CDR3, cysteine through phenylalanine, is 10 amino acids long. Only the CDR3 DNA is retained, 30 bases long and in frame from the first base. CDR1 and CDR2 are read off the germline V gene (reference sequence) as SEHNR and FQNEAQ. The cohort was made up of 650 to 700 healthy bone marrow donors. Cohort members were all nominally healthy when sampled, although unrecorded immune exposures were likely present. The donor tested CMV seropositive and was one of the 289 seropositive cohort members. A peripheral blood sample was collected from each donor, and TCR beta sequencing was performed on peripheral blood mononuclear cells. The Qiagen DNeasy Blood Extraction Kit was used to extract genomic DNA from the blood cell samples. Libraries were constructed by the immunoSEQ multiplex PCR assay. For the multiplex PCR, a mixture combining 60 forward primers for TCR Vbeta segments and 13 reverse primers for TCR Jbeta segments was used. The CDR3 region of rearranged TCR beta genes was amplified from genomic DNA by a multiplex PCR assay. On the Illumina HiSeq System, the amplified TCR beta libraries were sequenced as 87-base-pair reads. The paper's processing steps were these. A later analysis counted about 76 million unique TCR beta chains across the approximately 700 repertoires, and about 10 million of these chains were shared by at least two donors. A nearest-neighbor algorithm error-corrected the raw reads and collapsed the reads into unique sequences, merging closely related sequences to remove PCR and sequencing errors. Alignment of CDR3 sequences to IMGT reference sequences was used to assign V, D and J gene segments. For a sequence to be retained, at least a six-nucleotide match to both a V gene segment and a J gene segment was required. A rearrangement counted as productive if the CDR3 had no stop codons and remained in frame with V and J, and every other rearrangement counted as non-productive. Following IMGT convention, CDR3 was defined as the stretch from the second conserved V-encoded cysteine to the conserved J-encoded phenylalanine. The earlier analysis of roughly 590 of the donors excluded sequences that lacked an unambiguous match to a single V gene segment. In an earlier analysis of about 590 of the donors, a V segment was called functional when productive rearrangements were above 56.7%, and segregating when the standard deviation between donors exceeded 5%. A statistical classification framework was developed to diagnose cytomegalovirus status using the catalog of TCR beta chain sequences. V and J gene assignment, in a later analysis, came from comparing TCR nucleotide sequences with IMGT/GENE-DB human TR gene sequences. A later analysis assigned CDR3 sequences and most-parsimonious VDJ recombination scenarios with the TCRdist pipeline. In a later analysis, every TCR beta chain was defined by the combination of its CDR3 amino acid sequence and its V-gene family, and reads without a unique V-gene family were dropped. As a way to deal with suspected cross-contamination and a sequencing artifact, a later analysis dropped approximately 570 nucleotide sequences that were highly shared and had low generation probability. In a later analysis, a clonal expansion index for each public chain was calculated from normalized within-repertoire ranks of inferred template counts. In a later analysis, generation probabilities were computed using a VDJ recombination model fitted to out-of-frame rearrangements, and the results were checked against IGoR. A later analysis scored TCR-TCR, TCR-HLA and TCR-CMV co-occurrence with hypergeometric tests, applying a repertoire-size bias correction to TCR pairs. In a later analysis, false discovery rates were estimated by permuting HLA or CMV assignments 20 times. In a later analysis, co-occurring TCRs were grouped with DBSCAN, and TCRdist sequence similarity was added when clustering was performed within HLA-allele-positive subsets. Co-occurrence clustering excluded repertoires with fewer than 30,000 or more than 120,000 public chains, plus five with anomalous nucleotide sharing. Sourced from immuneACCESS, this table was stored by TCRdb with only in-frame sequences that have V and J called. A share of the clones is absent; for the studies checked, an unresolved V gene accounts for under half, and the remainder has no known explanation. V, J and clone size derive from that table, while D and trimming were established from the DNA sequence. For this sample the table gives 150,000 to 200,000 clones, of which about 79% were detected only once. The ten largest make up 0.85% to 1% of the sample.

This sequence originates from a woman aged 45 to 65 in good health and CMV-seropositive. The V and J segments used are TRBV7-9 and TRBJ1-1; no D gene can be assigned with confidence. Sequencing used PBMCs. For the CDR3, the sequence is CASSHVEAFF. The nucleotide sequence is given as TGTGCCAGCAGCCATGTTGAAGCTTTCTTT. When the CDR3 is completed using the reference TRBV7-9 and TRBJ1-1 genes on either side, the full variable domain is DTGVSQNPRHKITKRGQNVTFRCDPISEHNRLYWYRQTLGQGPEFLTYFQNEAQLEKSRLLSDRFSAERPKGSFSTLEIQRTEQGDSAMYLCASSHVEAFFGQGTRLTVV.